The clone carrying this T cell receptor (beta chain) was recorded at least ten times. The antigen remains unidentified. Trimming cost V 6 bases and J 1 base; bases outside gene matches: 7. The CDR3 is 15 amino acids. The germline V gene encodes CDR1 SEHNR and CDR2 FQNEAQ (reference sequence). To make TCR beta libraries, researchers used iRepertoire HTBI primers and Arm-PCR of CDR3 regions. TCRdb recomputed calls from the multiplex PCR reads with MiXCR, one row per CDR3 protein. Seen here are 250,000 or so distinct CDR3 sequences, more than 15% observed once, and the top ten hold approximately 14%. The data derive from a study of regulatory T cells in long-lasting Graves disease. Sample time point: newly diagnosed GD, antithyroid drugs for less than 3 months. PBMC-extracted RNA yielded the TCR library. Findings and caveats of the study: Persistent cases favored TRBV28, TRBJ1-2 and TRBJ2-5. Persistent Graves' patients showed less TCR diversity than newly diagnosed ones.

These data were also filed under a second study, of T cells in Graves' hyperthyroidism and ophthalmopathy.

The sample was peripheral blood mononuclear cells (PBMCs), taken at new diagnosis, from a patient treated with antithyroid drugs. The clonotype comes from a woman aged 25 to 39 with Graves disease. This sequence joins TRBV7-9 and TRBJ2-3; TRBD1 matches 7 bases. CDR3 nucleotide sequence: TGTGCCAGCAGATTTAGGGGGCCGGGCACAGATACGCAGTATTTT. Protein: CASRFRGPGTDTQYF.